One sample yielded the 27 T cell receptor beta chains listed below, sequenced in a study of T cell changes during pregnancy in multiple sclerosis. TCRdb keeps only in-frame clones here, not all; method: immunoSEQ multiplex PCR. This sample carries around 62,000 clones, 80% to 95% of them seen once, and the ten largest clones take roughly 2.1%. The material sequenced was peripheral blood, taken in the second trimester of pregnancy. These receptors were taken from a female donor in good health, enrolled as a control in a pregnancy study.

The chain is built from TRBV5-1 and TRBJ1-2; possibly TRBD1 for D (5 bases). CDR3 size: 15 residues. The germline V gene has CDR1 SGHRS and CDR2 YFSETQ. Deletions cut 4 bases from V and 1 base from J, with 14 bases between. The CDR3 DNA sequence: TGCGCCAGCAGCCCCGACAGCTCTCTTAACTATGGCTACACCTTC. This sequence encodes CASSPDSSLNYGYTF.

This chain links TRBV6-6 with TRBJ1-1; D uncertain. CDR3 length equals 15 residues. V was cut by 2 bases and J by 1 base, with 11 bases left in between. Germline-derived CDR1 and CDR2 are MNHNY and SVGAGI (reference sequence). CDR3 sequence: CASSYGRPPNTEAFF. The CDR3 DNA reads TGTGCCAGCAGTTACGGCAGGCCCCCGAACACTGAAGCTTTCTTT.

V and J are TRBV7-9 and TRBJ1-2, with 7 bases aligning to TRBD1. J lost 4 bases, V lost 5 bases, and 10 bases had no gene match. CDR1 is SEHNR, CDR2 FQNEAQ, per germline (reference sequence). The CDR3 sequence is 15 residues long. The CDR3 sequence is CASSRETGEGYGYTF. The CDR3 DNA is TGTGCCAGCAGCCGCGAAACAGGGGAAGGCTATGGCTACACCTTC.

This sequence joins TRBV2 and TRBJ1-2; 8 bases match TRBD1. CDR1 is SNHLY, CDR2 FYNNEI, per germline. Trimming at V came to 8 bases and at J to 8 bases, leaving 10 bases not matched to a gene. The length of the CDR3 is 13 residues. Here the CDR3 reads CASPGQGARGYTF. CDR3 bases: TGTGCCAGCCCGGGGCAGGGGGCGCGGGGCTACACCTTC.

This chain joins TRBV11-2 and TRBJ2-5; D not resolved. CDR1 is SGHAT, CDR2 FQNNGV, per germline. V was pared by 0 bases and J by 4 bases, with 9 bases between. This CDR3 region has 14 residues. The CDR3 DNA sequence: TGTGCCAGCAGCTTAGATCTCGGGTCAGAGACCCAGTACTTC. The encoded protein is CASSLDLGSETQYF.

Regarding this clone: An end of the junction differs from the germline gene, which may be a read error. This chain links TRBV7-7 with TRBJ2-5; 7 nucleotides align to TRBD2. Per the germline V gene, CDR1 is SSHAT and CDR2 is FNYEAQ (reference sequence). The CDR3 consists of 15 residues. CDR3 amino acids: CASSLSGGWEETQYF. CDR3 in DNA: TGTGCTAGCAGCTTATCGGGGGGATGGGAAGAGACCCAGTACTTC.

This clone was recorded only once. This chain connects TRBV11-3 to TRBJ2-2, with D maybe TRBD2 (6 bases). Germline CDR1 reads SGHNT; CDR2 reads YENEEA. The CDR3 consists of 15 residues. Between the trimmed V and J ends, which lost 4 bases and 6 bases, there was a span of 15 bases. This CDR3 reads CASSSLGRGAGELFF. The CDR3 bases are TGTGCCAGCAGCTCCCTCGGGAGAGGCGCCGGGGAGCTGTTTTTT. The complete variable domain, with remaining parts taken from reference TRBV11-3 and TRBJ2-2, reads EAGVVQSPRYKIIEKKQPVAFWCNPISGHNTLYWYLQNLGQGPELLIRYENEEAVDDSQLPKDRFSAERLKGVDSTLKIQPAELGDSAVYLCASSSLGRGAGELFFGEGSRLTVL.

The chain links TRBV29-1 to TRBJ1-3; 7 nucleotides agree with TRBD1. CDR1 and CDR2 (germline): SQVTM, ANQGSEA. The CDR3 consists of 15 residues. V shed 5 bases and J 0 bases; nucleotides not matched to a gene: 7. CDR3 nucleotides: TGCAGCGTTCGGAACGGGACAGTCTCTGGAAACACCATATATTTT. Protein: CSVRNGTVSGNTIYF.

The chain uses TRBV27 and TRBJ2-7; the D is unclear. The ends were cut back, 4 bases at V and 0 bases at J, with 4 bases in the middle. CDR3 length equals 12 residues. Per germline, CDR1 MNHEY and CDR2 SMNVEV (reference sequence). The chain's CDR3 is CASSSSSYEQYF. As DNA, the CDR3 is TGTGCCAGCAGTTCCAGCTCCTACGAGCAGTACTTC.

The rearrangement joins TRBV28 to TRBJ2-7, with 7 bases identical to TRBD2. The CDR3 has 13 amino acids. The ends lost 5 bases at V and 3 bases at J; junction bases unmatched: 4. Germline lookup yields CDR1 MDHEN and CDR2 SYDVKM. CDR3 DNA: TGTGCCAGCAGTATGCGGGGGTACTACGAGCAGTACTTC. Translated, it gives CASSMRGYYEQYF.

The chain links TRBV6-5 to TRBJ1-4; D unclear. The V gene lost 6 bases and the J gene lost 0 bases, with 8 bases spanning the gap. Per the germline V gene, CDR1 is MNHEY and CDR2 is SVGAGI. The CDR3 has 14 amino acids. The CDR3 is CASSRGATNEKLFF. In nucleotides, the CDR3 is TGTGCCAGCAGCCGCGGAGCAACTAATGAAAAACTGTTTTTT.

CDR3 residues: CASSGLAGETQYF. CDR3 DNA sequence: TGTGCCAGCAGTGGACTAGCGGGAGAGACCCAGTACTTC. The chain uses TRBV2 and TRBJ2-5, with 10 nucleotides matching TRBD2. With V trimmed by 4 bases and J by 4 bases, 0 bases remained unmatched. Germline CDR1 reads SNHLY; CDR2 reads FYNNEI. This CDR3 comprises 13 residues.

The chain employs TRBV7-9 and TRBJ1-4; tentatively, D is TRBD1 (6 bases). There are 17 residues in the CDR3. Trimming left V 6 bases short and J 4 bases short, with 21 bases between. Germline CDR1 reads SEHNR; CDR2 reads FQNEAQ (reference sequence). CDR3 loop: CASSPGGAKGYNEKLFF. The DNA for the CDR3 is TGTGCCAGCAGTCCGGGGGGCGCGAAGGGCTATAATGAAAAACTGTTTTTT.

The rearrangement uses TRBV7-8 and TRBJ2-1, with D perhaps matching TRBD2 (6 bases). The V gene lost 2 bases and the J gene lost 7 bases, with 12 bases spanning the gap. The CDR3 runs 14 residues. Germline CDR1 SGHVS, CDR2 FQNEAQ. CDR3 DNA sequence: TGTGCCAGCAGCTTATCCCTAGCGAGGAATGAGCAGTTCTTC. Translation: CASSLSLARNEQFF.

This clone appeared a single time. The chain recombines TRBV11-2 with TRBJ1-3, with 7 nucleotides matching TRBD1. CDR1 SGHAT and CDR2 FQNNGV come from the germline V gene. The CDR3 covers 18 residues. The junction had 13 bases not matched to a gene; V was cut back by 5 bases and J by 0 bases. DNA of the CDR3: TGTGCCAGCAGCCCAATTGAGGGTGCAGGGGGCTCTGGAAACACCATATATTTT. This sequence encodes CASSPIEGAGGSGNTIYF.

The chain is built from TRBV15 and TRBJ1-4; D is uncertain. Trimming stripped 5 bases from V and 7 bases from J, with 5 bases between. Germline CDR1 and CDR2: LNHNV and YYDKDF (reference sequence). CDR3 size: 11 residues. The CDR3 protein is CATSVLEKLFF. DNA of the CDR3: TGTGCCACCAGCGTTCTTGAAAAACTGTTTTTT.

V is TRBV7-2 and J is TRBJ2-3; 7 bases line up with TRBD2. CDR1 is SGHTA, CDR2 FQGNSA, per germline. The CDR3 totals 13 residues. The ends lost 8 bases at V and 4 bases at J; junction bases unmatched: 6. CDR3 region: CASGLDGPDTQYF. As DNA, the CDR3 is TGTGCCAGCGGACTAGATGGCCCAGATACGCAGTATTTT.

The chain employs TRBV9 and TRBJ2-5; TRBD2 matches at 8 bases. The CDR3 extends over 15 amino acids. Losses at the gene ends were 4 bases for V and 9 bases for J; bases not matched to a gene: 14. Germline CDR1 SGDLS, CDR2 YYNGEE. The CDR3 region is CASSTRRGLVVPQYF. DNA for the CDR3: TGTGCCAGCAGCACTCGAAGGGGACTAGTGGTCCCCCAGTACTTC.

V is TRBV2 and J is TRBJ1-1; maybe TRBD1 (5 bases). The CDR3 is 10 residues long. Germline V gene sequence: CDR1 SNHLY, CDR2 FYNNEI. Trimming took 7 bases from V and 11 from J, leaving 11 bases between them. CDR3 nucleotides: TGTGCCAGCATCCAGGGTGGCGCTTTCTTT. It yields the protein CASIQGGAFF.

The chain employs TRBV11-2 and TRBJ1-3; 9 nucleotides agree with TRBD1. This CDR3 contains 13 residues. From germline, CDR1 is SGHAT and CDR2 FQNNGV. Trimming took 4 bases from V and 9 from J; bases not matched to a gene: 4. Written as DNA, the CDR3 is TGTGCCAGCAGCTACAGGGGGCGGACCACCATATATTTT. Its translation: CASSYRGRTTIYF.

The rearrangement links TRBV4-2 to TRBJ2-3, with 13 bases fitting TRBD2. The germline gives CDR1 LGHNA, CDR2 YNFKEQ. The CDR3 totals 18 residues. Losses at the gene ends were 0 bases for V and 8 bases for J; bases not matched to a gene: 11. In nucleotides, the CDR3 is TGTGCCAGCAGCCAAGAAGGGGGACTAGCGGGGCCTTTGGGTACGCAGTATTTT. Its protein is CASSQEGGLAGPLGTQYF.

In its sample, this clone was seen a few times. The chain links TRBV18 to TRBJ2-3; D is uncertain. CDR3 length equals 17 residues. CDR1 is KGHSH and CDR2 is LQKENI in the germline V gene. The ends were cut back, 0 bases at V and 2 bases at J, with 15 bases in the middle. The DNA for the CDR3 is TGTGCCAGCTCACCACCGCTAACTTCAGAGGTCACAGATACGCAGTATTTT. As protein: CASSPPLTSEVTDTQYF.

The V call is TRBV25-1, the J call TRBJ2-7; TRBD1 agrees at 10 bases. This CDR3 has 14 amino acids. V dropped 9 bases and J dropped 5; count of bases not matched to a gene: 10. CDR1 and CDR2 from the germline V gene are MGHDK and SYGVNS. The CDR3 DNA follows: TGTGCCAGTAGAGACAGGGGGCTTTGGAACGAGCAGTACTTC. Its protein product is CASRDRGLWNEQYF.

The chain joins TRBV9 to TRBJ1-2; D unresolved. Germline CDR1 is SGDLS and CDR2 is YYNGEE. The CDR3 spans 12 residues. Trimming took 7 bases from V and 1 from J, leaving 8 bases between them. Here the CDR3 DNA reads TGTGCCAGCCACAGACGTAACTATGGCTACACCTTC. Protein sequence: CASHRRNYGYTF.

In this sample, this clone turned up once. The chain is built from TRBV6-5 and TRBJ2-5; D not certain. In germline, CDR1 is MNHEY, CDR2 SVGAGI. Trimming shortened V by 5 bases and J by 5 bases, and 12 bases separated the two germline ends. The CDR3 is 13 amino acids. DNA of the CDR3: TGTGCCAGCAGTCCTTACTCAGCGGAGACCCAGTACTTC. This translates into CASSPYSAETQYF.

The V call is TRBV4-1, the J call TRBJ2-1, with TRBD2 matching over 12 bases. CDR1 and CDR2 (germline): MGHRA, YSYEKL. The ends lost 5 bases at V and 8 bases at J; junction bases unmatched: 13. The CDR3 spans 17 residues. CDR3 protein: CASSVSPGLAGLHEQFF. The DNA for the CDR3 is TGCGCCAGCAGCGTTAGCCCGGGACTAGCGGGCCTCCATGAGCAGTTCTTC.

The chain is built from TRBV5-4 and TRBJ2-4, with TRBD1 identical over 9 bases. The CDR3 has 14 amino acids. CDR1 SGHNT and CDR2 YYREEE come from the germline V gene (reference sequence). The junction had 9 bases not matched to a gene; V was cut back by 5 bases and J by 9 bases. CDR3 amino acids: CASSGTTGGTIQYF. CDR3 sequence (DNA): TGTGCCAGCAGTGGAACGACAGGGGGTACCATTCAGTACTTC.